The sequence of this T cell receptor (beta chain) was determined in a study of post-analysis software for immune sequencing data. Background on the study: Relapsing-remitting, secondary progressive and progressive-relapsing forms of multiple sclerosis all featured among disease courses. General study findings and limits: A few TRBV segments appeared more often in patients than in controls, and TRBV5-6, TRBV5-1 and TRBV20-1 were among these.

Researchers reported that TCR beta cDNA libraries carried unique molecular identifiers. TCRdb ran MiXCR on the PCR reads and lists one entry per CDR3 protein. The sample consists of approximately 690,000 distinct CDR3 sequences, 55% to 60% of them appearing once. Regarding this clonotype: Its antigen remains unidentified.

V gave up 1 base and J gave up 0 bases, with 10 bases separating them. CDR1 SQVTM and CDR2 ANQGSEA come from the germline V gene. The length of the CDR3 is 14 residues. The sequencing input was blood. The chain uses TRBV29-1 and TRBJ2-7; maybe TRBD1 (6 bases). The source of this sequence is a girl aged 2 to 9 with multiple sclerosis. The CDR3 here is CSVEGRTDSYEQYF. For the CDR3, the DNA is TGCAGCGTTGAAGGCCGGACAGACTCCTACGAGCAGTACTTC.